Sequencing of this T cell receptor (beta chain) was carried out in a study of OX40 agonist ivuxolimab in advanced cancers. As for the study more broadly: The costimulatory receptor OX40 (CD134) was targeted by ivuxolimab, a fully human IgG2 agonistic monoclonal antibody. Intravenous ivuxolimab was administered to patients every 2 weeks at six dose levels: 0.01, 0.1, 0.3, 1.5, 3 and 10 mg/kg. Of the approximately 53 patients in dose escalation, some 20 had hepatocellular carcinoma, some 15 had melanoma, 9 had renal cell carcinoma and 9 had head and neck cancer. In the dose-escalation cohort, 75% to 90% of patients were male, and the mean age was 60 years with a range of roughly 20 to 80. Patients were allowed to have had prior anti-PD-1, anti-PD-L1 or anti-CTLA-4 therapy, and 40% of the dose-escalation patients had been treated with checkpoint inhibitors. Partial responses occurred in three dose-escalation patients: two with cutaneous melanoma and one with hepatocellular carcinoma. The purpose of peripheral TCRbeta sequencing was to test whether ivuxolimab changed TCR sequence diversity and led to clonal T-cell expansion. The monotherapy dose-escalation portion (N ≈ 52 patients) of the phase I ivuxolimab trial is reported in the paper.

Patients with a history of autoimmune disease or receiving systemic immunosuppression were excluded from the trial. Peripheral blood for TCR sequencing was collected from all dose cohorts at baseline, on cycle 4 day 1, and on cycle 7 day 1. The samples were drawn from a first-in-human, open-label, multicenter phase I dose-escalation trial of ivuxolimab. The trial enrolled adults with locally advanced or metastatic head and neck squamous cell, hepatocellular, melanoma or renal cell carcinoma. Before TCR sequencing, CD4+ and CD8+ T cells were separately sorted from peripheral blood. What the work shows at the level of the full study, not this receptor alone: Low levels of normalized T-cell clonal expansion were also seen in some patients who did not respond. On average, CD8+ T cells showed more expanded clones than CD4+ T cells after ivuxolimab. Antigen specificity was not determined for the clonally expanded peripheral T cells. In partial responders in the 0.1-3.0 mg/kg groups, normalized peripheral clonal expansion was found to be among the lowest, especially among CD8+ T cells. At doses of 0.1 to 3.0 mg/kg, clonal expansion of both CD4+ and CD8+ blood T cells was observed from baseline to week 6.

Genomic DNA was isolated from the sorted cells so that the TCRbeta CDR3 region could be sequenced. TCRbeta CDR3 regions were sequenced using the immunoSEQ Assay. TCRdb obtained this table from immuneACCESS and retained in-frame rearrangements with V and J assigned. These tables miss some clones; where compared with another copy, unresolved V genes account for less than half of the shortfall, and the remainder is unexplained. The sample profile shows over 30,000 clones; 65% to 80% of them were found once. The ten largest make up more than 14% of the sample. Concerning this clone itself: The specificity of this receptor is unknown. No much larger clone is present one base from it, and per-base qualities are unavailable.

The CDR3 holds 14 amino acids from the cysteine to the phenylalanine. Only CDR3 DNA remains: 42 bases, in frame from the first base. CDR1 and CDR2, looked up from the germline V gene (reference sequence), are LNHDA and SQIVND. V trim: 5 bases; J trim: 3 bases; unmatched bases: 4. The specimen was CD4+ or CD8+ T cells sorted from blood, collected in a trial of the OX40 agonist ivuxolimab. The clonotype comes from an adult with an advanced solid tumor such as melanoma, head and neck, liver or kidney cancer. Recombination linked TRBV19 to TRBJ2-7; 10 central bases correspond to TRBD1. The nucleotide sequence reads TGTGCCAGTAGTTCGAGGACAGGGGGCTACGAGCAGTACTTC. Its coded protein is CASSSRTGGYEQYF.